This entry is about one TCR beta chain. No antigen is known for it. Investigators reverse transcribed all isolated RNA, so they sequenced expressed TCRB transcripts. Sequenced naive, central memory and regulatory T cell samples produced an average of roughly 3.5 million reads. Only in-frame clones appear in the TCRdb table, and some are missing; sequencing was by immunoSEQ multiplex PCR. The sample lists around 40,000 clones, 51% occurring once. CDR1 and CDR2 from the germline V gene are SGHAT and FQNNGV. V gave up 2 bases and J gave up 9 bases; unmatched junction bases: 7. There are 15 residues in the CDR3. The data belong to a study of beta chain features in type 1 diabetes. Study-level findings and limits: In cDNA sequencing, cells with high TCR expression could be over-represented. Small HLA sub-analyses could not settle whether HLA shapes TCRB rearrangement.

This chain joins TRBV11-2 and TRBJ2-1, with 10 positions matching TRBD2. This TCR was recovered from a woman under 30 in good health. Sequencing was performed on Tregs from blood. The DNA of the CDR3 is TGTGCCAGCAGCTTACCTAGCGGGAGTAGCGGTGAGCAGTTCTTC. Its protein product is CASSLPSGSSGEQFF.